This T cell receptor (beta chain) was retrieved from a study of cytomegalovirus exposure and HLA in healthy donors. The CDR3 runs 18 residues. Germline V CDR1 and CDR2: GTSNPN, SVGIG (reference sequence). V shed 1 base and J 3 bases; nucleotides not matched to a gene: 13. Both 60 Vbeta primers and 13 Jbeta primers went into the PCR. The protocol was immunoSEQ multiplex PCR, while the TCRdb copy is restricted to in-frame clones and leaves out a portion. The sample contains 110,000 or so clones, about 64% of which appear only once. For this clone: Its antigen remains unidentified.

Findings and caveats of the study: TRBV6-2, TRBV6-3 and other indistinguishable V segments were excluded.

Material: PBMCs. This TCR derives from a young man in good health and CMV-seropositive. The rearrangement joins TRBV30 to TRBJ2-5; 11 nucleotides agree with TRBD2. CDR3 sequence: CAWSGIRTSGSKKETQYF. The CDR3 nucleotides read TGTGCCTGGAGTGGAATAAGGACTAGCGGGTCCAAAAAAGAGACCCAGTACTTC.